This T cell receptor beta chain was identified in a study of T cells in tumors after PD-1 blockade. Turning to the study itself: Some patients also took daily vismodegib 150 mg during anti-PD-1 treatment.

This table comes from immunoSEQ multiplex PCR, and its TCRdb copy is limited to in-frame clones, with some not included. The sample has fewer than 35,000 clones; around 80% are singletons. The germline V and J ends were trimmed by 6 bases and 1 base, with 16 bases remaining between them. The CDR3 is 16 amino acids. The germline V gene encodes CDR1 KGHSH and CDR2 LQKENI. The TCR comes from a human donor with basal cell carcinoma. Material: PBMCs, obtained before anti-PD-1 treatment. The chain is built from TRBV18 and TRBJ2-1; D call uncertain. Written as DNA, the CDR3 is TGTGCCAGCTCCGTTGAGCAGGCCGCTTCCTACAATGAGCAGTTCTTC. This translates into CASSVEQAASYNEQFF.